A selection of T cell receptor beta chains follows, all from one sample in a study of T-cell memory formation after mild COVID-19. TCRdb itself ran the 5' RACE reads through MiXCR, one entry per CDR3 protein. The data contain a few hundred thousand distinct CDR3 sequences, under 20% of them singletons. Sequenced material: PBMCs or a T cell subset sorted from them (not recorded which). The receptors were sampled from a man younger than 35 who had mild COVID-19 (a few samples of this study predate the infection). Cell type and time point are not known. The CDR3 runs from the conserved cysteine through the conserved F or W. A D gene is named only where the DNA matches it firmly. Where a row states a size, it is once, few, many or the class of an expanded clone; other rows omit it.

CDR3nt: TGTGCCAGCAGTTGGGGGCCAAGCTCCTACAATGAGCAGTTCTTC; CDR3aa: CASSWGPSSYNEQFF; abundance: few; j_gene: TRBJ2-1; v_gene: TRBV7-2; len: 15; d_gene: .
CDR3nt: TGTGCCAGCAGCCCGGTGGACAGGGATACGCAGTATTTT; CDR3aa: CASSPVDRDTQYF; abundance: .; j_gene: TRBJ2-3; v_gene: TRBV5-4; len: 13; d_gene: TRBD1
CDR3nt: TGTGCCAGCAGCCAACTAGGACAGGGGTGGACTAATGAAAAACTGTTTTTT; CDR3aa: CASSQLGQGWTNEKLFF; abundance: few; j_gene: TRBJ1-4; v_gene: TRBV7-8; len: 17; d_gene: TRBD1
CDR3nt: TGTGCCAGCAGTTATTTACAGGGAATTGTTGGCACAGATACGCAGTATTTT; CDR3aa: CASSYLQGIVGTDTQYF; abundance: .; j_gene: TRBJ2-3; v_gene: TRBV6-5; len: 17; d_gene: .
CDR3nt: TGTGCCAGCAGTGAAGGCAGGGAGACCAACGTCCTGACTTTC; CDR3aa: CASSEGRETNVLTF; abundance: few; j_gene: TRBJ2-6; v_gene: TRBV28; len: 14; d_gene: .
CDR3nt: TGTGCCAGCACGAGAAGTGGGGAGGACACTGAAGCTTTCTTT; CDR3aa: CASTRSGEDTEAFF; abundance: few; j_gene: TRBJ1-1; v_gene: TRBV12-3/TRBV12-4; len: 14; d_gene: .
CDR3nt: TGTGCCAGCAGCTTTTTGGGAGGGGATAATGAAAAACTGTTTTTT; CDR3aa: CASSFLGGDNEKLFF; abundance: .; j_gene: TRBJ1-4; v_gene: TRBV5-5; len: 15; d_gene: .
CDR3nt: TGCGCCAGCAGCCAAAGCCGGGACAGGGGACGAGAGACCCAGTACTTC; CDR3aa: CASSQSRDRGRETQYF; abundance: .; j_gene: TRBJ2-5; v_gene: TRBV23-1; len: 16; d_gene: TRBD1
CDR3nt: TGTGCCAGCAGTGACGGGTTTGCGAACACCGGGGAGCTGTTTTTT; CDR3aa: CASSDGFANTGELFF; abundance: .; j_gene: TRBJ2-2; v_gene: TRBV2; len: 15; d_gene: .
CDR3nt: TGTGCCAGCAGTTACCATCCAGGGGGCATCTCCTACGAGCAGTACTTC; CDR3aa: CASSYHPGGISYEQYF; abundance: many; j_gene: TRBJ2-7; v_gene: TRBV6-2/TRBV6-3; len: 16; d_gene: TRBD1
CDR3nt: TGTGCCAGCAGTTACTGGGAGTCGTCCTACAATGAGCAGTTCTTC; CDR3aa: CASSYWESSYNEQFF; abundance: few; j_gene: TRBJ2-1; v_gene: TRBV6-2/TRBV6-3; len: 15; d_gene: .
CDR3nt: TGCGCCAGCAGCTTGGATGGCCCCGCAGATACGCAGTATTTT; CDR3aa: CASSLDGPADTQYF; abundance: few; j_gene: TRBJ2-3; v_gene: TRBV5-1; len: 14; d_gene: .